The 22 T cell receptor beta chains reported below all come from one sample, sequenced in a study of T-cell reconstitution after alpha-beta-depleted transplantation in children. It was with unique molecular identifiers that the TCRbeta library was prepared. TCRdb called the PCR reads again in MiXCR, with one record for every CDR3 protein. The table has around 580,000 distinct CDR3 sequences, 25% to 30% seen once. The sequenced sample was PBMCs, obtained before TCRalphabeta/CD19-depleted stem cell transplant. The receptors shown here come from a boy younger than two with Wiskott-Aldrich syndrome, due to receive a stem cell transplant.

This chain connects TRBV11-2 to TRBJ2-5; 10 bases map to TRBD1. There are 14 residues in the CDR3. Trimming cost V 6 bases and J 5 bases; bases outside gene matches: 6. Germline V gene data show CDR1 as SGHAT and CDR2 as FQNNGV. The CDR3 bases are TGTGCCAGCAGGCAGACAGGGGGCAGGGAGACCCAGTACTTC. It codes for CASRQTGGRETQYF.

CDR3 sequence: CAWSGHNEQFF. CDR3 sequence (DNA): TGTGCCTGGAGTGGTCACAATGAGCAGTTCTTC. The chain carries TRBV30 and TRBJ2-1; D is uncertain. The V and J ends lost 1 base and 5 bases respectively, with 3 bases between them. The germline V gene has CDR1 GTSNPN and CDR2 SVGIG (reference sequence). The CDR3 consists of 11 residues.

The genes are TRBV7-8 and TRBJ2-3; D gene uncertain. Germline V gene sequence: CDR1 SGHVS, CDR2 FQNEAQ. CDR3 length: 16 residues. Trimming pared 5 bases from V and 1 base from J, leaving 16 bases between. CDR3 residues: CASSPHTWGGTDTQYF. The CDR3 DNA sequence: TGTGCCAGCAGCCCTCACACTTGGGGTGGCACAGATACGCAGTATTTT.

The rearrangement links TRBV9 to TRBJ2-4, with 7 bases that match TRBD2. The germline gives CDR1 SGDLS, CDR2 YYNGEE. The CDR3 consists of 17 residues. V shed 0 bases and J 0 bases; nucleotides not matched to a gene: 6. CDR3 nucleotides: TGTGCCAGCAGCGTAGACCCTAGCGGATTAGCCAAAAACATTCAGTACTTC. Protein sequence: CASSVDPSGLAKNIQYF.

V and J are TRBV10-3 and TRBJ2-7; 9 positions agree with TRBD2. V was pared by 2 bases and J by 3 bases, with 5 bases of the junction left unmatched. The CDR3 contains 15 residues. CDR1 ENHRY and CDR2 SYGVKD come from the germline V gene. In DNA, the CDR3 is TGTGCCATCAGTGAGCAGAGCGGGAGGATCTACGAGCAGTACTTC. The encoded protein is CAISEQSGRIYEQYF.

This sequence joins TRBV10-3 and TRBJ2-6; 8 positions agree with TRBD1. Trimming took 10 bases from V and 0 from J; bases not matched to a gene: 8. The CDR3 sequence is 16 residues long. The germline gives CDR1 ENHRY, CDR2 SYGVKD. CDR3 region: CASSGQASSGANVLTF. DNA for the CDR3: TGTGCCAGCTCGGGACAGGCGTCCTCTGGGGCCAACGTCCTGACTTTC.

The CDR3 bases are TGCGCCAGCAGCTTGGGTCCGGGGGCAGAGACCCAGTACTTC. It encodes CASSLGPGAETQYF. The rearrangement links TRBV5-1 to TRBJ2-5; either TRBD1 or TRBD2 may supply D (6 bases each). The CDR3 extends over 14 amino acids. V was clipped by 0 bases and J by 4 bases, with 10 bases between them. Germline V gene lookup returns CDR1 SGHRS and CDR2 YFSETQ.

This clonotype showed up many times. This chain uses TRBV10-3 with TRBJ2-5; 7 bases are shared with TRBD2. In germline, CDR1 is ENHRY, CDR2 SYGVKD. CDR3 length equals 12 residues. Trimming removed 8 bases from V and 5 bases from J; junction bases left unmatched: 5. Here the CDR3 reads CAIGGDRETQYF. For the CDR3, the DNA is TGTGCCATCGGGGGGGACCGGGAGACCCAGTACTTC.

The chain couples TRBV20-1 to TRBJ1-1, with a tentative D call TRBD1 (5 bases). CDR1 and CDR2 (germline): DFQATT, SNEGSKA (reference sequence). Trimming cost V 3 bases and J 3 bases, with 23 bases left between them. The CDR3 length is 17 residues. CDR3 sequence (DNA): TGCAGTGCTAGCCGACAGCCCACAGGTGACTGGGACACTGAAGCTTTCTTT. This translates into CSASRQPTGDWDTEAFF.

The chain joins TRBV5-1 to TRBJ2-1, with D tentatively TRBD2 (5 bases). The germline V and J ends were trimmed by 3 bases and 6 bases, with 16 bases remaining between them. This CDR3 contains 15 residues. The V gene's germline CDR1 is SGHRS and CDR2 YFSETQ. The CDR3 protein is CASSSRTGTFNEQFF. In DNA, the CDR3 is TGCGCCAGCAGCTCAAGGACTGGAACCTTCAATGAGCAGTTCTTC.

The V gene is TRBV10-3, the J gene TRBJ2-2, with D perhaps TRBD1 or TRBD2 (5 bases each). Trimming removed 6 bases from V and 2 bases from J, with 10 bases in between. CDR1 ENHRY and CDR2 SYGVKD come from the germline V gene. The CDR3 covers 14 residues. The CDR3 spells CAISGTGNTGELFF. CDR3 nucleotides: TGTGCCATCAGCGGGACCGGAAACACCGGGGAGCTGTTTTTT.

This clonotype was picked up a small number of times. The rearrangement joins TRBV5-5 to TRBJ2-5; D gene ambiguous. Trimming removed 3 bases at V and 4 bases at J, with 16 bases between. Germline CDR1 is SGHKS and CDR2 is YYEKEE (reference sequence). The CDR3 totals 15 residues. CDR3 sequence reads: CASSSGPIPSETQYF. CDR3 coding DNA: TGTGCCAGCAGCTCGGGCCCTATCCCCTCAGAGACCCAGTACTTC.

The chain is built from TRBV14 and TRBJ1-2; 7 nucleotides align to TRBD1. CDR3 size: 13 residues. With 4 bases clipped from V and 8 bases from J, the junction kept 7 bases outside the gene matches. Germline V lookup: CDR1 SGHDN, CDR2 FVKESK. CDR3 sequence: CASSPDRAGGYTF. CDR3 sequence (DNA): TGTGCCAGCAGCCCCGACAGGGCTGGAGGCTACACCTTC. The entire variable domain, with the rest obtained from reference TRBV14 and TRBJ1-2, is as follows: EAGVTQFPSHSVIEKGQTVTLRCDPISGHDNLYWYRRVMGKEIKFLLHFVKESKQDESGMPNNRFLAERTGGTYSTLKVQPAELEDSGVYFCASSPDRAGGYTFGSGTRLTVV.

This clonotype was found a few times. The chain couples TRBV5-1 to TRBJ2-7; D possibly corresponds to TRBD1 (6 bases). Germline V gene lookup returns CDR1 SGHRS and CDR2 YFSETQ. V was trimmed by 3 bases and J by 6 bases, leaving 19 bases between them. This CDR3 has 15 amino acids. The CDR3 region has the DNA TGCGCCAGCAGCTCAGCCGGGACAACGACCTCCGAGCAGTACTTC. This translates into CASSSAGTTTSEQYF.

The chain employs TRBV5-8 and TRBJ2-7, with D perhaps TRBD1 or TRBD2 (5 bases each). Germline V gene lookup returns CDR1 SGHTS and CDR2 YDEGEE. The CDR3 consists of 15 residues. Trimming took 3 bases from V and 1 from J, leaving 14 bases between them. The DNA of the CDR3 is TGTGCCAGCAGCTCAGGGACCCGTTTTTCCTACGAGCAGTACTTC. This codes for CASSSGTRFSYEQYF. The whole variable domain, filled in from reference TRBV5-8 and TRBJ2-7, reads EAGVTQSPTHLIKTRGQQATLRCSPISGHTSVYWYQQALGLGLQFLLWYDEGEERNRGNFPPRFSGRQFPNYSSELNVNALELEDSALYLCASSSGTRFSYEQYFGPGTRLTVT.

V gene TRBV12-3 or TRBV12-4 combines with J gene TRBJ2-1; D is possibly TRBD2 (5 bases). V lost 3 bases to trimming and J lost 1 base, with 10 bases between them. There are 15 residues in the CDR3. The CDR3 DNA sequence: TGTGCCAGCAGTTTGGCGGGCGAATCCTACAATGAGCAGTTCTTC. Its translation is CASSLAGESYNEQFF.

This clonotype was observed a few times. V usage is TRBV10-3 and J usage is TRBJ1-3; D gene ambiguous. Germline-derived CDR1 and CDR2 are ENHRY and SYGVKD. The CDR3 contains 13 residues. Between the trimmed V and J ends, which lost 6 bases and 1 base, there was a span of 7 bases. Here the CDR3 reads CAIRGPSGNTIYF. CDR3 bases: TGTGCCATCAGAGGCCCTTCTGGAAACACCATATATTTT.

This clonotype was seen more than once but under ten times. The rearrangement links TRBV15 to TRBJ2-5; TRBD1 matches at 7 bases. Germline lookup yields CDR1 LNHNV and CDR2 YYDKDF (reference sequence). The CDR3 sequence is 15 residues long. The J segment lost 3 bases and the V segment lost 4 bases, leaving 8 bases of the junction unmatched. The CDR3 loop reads CATSKGRGREETQYF. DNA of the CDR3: TGTGCCACCAGCAAGGGTAGGGGGCGCGAAGAGACCCAGTACTTC.

The CDR3, as DNA: TGCGCCAGCAGCCCATCCCTTGGACTAGGCTACTACAATGAGCAGTTCTTC. The encoded protein is CASSPSLGLGYYNEQFF. The chain couples TRBV4-1 to TRBJ2-1; 7 bases map to TRBD2. The trim removed 4 bases at V and 3 bases at J, leaving 12 bases unmatched. CDR1 MGHRA and CDR2 YSYEKL come from the germline V gene. The CDR3 runs to 17 residues.

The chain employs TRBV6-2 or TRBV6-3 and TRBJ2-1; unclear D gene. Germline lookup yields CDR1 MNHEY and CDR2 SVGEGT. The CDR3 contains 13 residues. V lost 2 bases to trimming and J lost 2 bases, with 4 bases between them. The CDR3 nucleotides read TGTGCCAGCAGTTACGTCCCCTACAATGAGCAGTTCTTC. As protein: CASSYVPYNEQFF.

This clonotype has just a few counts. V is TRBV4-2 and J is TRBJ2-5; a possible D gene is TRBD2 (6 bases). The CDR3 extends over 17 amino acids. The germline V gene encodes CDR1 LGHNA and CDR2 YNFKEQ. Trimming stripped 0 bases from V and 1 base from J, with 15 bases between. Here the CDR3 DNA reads TGTGCCAGCAGCCAAGATCGTCCTCCTAGCGCCCAAGAGACCCAGTACTTC. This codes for CASSQDRPPSAQETQYF.

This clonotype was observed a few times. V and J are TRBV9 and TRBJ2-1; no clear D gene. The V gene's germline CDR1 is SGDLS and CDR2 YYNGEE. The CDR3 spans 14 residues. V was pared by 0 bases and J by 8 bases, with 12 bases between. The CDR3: CASSVEVAGDEQFF. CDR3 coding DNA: TGTGCCAGCAGCGTAGAAGTAGCTGGGGATGAGCAGTTCTTC.